This T cell receptor beta chain was captured by sequencing in a study of blood T cell repertoires in COVID-19. Across the study: Samples came from the United States, Italy and Spain, spanning acute and convalescent COVID-19. T cells, B-cell-depleted T cells, or PBMCs supplied cDNA or gDNA.

CDR1 is LGHNA and CDR2 is YNFKEQ in the germline V gene. This CDR3 spans 16 amino acids. The V segment lost 1 base and the J segment 2 bases; nucleotides outside the gene matches: 4. In the original workflow: Scientists estimated how many nucleated cells there were by amplifying reference gene primers. TCRdb's table, derived via immunoSEQ multiplex PCR, lists solely in-frame clones and lacks some. D and trimming come from the DNA, and the V and J calls and clone size come from that table. The sample has tens of thousands of clones, less than 90% seen once; the top ten hold 3.5% to 4%. This clone was observed once.

Sequencing was performed on peripheral blood. The V and J genes are TRBV4-2 and TRBJ2-1; 8 bases map to TRBD2. This clonotype was obtained from a man between 60 and 75 years old with acute or convalescent COVID-19. CDR3 coding DNA: TGTGCCAGCAGCCAAGGACCGGGGGGGACCTACAATGAGCAGTTCTTC. This sequence encodes CASSQGPGGTYNEQFF.